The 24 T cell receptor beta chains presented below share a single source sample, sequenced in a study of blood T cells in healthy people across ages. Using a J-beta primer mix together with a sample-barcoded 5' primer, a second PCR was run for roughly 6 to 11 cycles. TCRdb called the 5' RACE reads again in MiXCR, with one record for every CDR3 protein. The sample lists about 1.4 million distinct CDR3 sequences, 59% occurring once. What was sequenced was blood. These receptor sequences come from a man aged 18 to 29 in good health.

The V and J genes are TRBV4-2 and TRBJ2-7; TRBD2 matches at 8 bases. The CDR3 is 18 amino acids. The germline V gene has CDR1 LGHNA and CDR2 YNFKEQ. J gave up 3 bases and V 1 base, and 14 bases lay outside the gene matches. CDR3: CASSQVSGGRRLYYEQYF. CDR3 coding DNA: TGTGCCAGCAGCCAAGTCTCGGGGGGGCGCCGCCTCTACTACGAGCAGTACTTC.

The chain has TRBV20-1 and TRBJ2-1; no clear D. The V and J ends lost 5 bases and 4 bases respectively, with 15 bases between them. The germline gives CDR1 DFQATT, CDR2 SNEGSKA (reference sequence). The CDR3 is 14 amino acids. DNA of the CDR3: TGCAGTGCTCCCAGGAGCTTCGGTTACAATGAGCAGTTCTTC. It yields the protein CSAPRSFGYNEQFF.

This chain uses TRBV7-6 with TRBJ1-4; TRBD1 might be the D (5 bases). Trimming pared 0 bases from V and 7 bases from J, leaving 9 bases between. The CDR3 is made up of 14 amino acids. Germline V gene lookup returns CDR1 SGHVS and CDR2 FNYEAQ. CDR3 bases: TGTGCCAGCAGCTTAGCTCGGCAGGGTGAAAAACTGTTTTTT. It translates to CASSLARQGEKLFF.

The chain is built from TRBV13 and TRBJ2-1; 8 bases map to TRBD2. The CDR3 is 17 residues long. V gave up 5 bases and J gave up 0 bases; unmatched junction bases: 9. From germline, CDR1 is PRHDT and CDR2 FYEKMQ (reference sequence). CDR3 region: CASSSHLAGSSYNEQFF. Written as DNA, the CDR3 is TGTGCCAGCAGCAGCCATTTAGCGGGGAGCTCCTACAATGAGCAGTTCTTC.

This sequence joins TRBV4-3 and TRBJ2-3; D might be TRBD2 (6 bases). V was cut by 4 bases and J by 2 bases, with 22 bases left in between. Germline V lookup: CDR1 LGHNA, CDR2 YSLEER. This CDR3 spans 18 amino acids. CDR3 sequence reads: CASSPENRAGTSTDTQYF. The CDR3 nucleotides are TGCGCCAGCAGCCCAGAAAATAGGGCAGGGACTTCCACAGATACGCAGTATTTT.

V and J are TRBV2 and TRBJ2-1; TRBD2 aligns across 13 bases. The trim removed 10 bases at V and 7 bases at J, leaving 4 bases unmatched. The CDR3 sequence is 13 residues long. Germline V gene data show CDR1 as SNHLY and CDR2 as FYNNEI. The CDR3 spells CATGLAGVNEQFF. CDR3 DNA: TGTGCCACCGGACTAGCGGGGGTGAATGAGCAGTTCTTC.

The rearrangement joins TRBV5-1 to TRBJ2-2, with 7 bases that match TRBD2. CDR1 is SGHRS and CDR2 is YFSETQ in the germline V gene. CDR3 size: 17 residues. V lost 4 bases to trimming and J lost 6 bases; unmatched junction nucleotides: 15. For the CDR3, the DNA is TGCGCCAGCAGCCGGGAGGTTACGAAGTCTTTTCCCGGGGAGCTGTTTTTT. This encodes CASSREVTKSFPGELFF.

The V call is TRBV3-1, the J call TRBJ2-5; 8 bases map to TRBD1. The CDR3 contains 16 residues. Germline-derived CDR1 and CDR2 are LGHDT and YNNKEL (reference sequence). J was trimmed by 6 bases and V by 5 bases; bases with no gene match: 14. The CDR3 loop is CASSGPDRGRGKTQYF. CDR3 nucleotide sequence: TGTGCCAGCAGCGGTCCTGACAGGGGACGAGGGAAGACCCAGTACTTC.

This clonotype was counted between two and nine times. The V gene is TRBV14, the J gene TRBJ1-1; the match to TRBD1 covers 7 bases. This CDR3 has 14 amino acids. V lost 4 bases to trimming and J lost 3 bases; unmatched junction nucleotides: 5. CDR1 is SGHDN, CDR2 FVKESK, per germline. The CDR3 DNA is TGTGCCAGCAGCCCGACAGGGAGGTACACTGAAGCTTTCTTT. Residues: CASSPTGRYTEAFF.

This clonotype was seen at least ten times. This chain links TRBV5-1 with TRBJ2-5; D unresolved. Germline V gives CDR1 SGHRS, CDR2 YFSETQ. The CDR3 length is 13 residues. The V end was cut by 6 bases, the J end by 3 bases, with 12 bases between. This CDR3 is CASKEDIKETQYF. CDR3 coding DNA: TGCGCCAGCAAAGAAGACATAAAAGAGACCCAGTACTTC.

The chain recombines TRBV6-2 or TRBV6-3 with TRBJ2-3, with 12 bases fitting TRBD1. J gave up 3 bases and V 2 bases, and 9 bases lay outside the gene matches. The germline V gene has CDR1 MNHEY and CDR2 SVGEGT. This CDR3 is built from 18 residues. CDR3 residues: CASSYTPGDRGPTDTQYF. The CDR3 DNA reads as TGTGCCAGCAGTTACACTCCGGGGGACAGGGGGCCAACAGATACGCAGTATTTT.

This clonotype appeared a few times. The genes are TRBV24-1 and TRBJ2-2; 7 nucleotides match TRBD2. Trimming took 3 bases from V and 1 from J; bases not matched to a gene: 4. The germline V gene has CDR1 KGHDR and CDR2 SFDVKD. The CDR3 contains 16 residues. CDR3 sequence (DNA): TGTGCCACCAGTGATCCTAGCGGACGGAACACCGGGGAGCTGTTTTTT. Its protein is CATSDPSGRNTGELFF.

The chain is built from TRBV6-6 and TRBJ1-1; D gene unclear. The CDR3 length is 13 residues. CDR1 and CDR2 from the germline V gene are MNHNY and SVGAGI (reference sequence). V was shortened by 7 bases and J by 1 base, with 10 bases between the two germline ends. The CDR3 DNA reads TGTGCCAGCATCTCAAGGGAGAACACTGAAGCTTTCTTT. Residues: CASISRENTEAFF.

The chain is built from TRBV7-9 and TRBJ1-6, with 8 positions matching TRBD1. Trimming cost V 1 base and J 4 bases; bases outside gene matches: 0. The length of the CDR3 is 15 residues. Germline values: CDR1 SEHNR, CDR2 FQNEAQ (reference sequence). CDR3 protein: CASSLGDRYNSPLHF. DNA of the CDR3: TGTGCCAGCAGCTTAGGGGACAGGTATAATTCACCCCTCCACTTT.

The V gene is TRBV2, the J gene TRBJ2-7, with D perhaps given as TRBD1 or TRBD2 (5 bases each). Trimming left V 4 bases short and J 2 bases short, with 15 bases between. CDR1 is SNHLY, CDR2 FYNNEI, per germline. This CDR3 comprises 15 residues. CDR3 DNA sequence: TGTGCCAGCAGTGTGCGAGCAGGGAGACCCTACGAGCAGTACTTC. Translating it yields CASSVRAGRPYEQYF.

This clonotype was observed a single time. CDR3: CASRDDYGYTF. In DNA, the CDR3 is TGTGCCAGCAGGGACGACTATGGCTACACCTTC. The rearrangement uses TRBV25-1 and TRBJ1-2; unclear D gene. The CDR3 runs 11 residues. The V gene's germline CDR1 is MGHDK and CDR2 SYGVNS. V was pared by 6 bases and J by 3 bases, with 5 bases between.

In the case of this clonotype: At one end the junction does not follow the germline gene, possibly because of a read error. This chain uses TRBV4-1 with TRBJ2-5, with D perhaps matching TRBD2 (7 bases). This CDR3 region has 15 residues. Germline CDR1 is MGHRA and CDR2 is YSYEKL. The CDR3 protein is CASSQEGGGLLEQYF. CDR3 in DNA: TGCGCCAGTAGCCAAGAGGGAGGGGGTCTCCTGGAGCAGTACTTC.

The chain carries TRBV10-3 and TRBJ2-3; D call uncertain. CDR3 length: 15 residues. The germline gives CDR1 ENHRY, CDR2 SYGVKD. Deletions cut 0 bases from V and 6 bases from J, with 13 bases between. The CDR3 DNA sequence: TGTGCCATCAGTGAGTCGAGGCAGGTTAGGGATACGCAGTATTTT. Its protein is CAISESRQVRDTQYF.

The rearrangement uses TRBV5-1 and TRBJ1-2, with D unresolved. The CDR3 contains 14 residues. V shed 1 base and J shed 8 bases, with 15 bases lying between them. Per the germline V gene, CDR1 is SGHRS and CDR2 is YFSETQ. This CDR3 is CASSLTTRGSGYTF. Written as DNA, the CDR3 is TGCGCCAGCAGCTTGACCACCAGAGGTTCGGGCTACACCTTC. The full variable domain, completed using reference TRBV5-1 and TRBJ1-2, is KAGVTQTPRYLIKTRGQQVTLSCSPISGHRSVSWYQQTPGQGLQFLFEYFSETQRNKGNFPGRFSGRQFSNSRSEMNVSTLELGDSALYLCASSLTTRGSGYTFGSGTRLTVV.

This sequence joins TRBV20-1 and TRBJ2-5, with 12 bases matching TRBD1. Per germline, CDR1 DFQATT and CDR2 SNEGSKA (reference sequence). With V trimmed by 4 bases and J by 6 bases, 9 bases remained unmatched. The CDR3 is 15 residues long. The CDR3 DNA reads TGCAGTGCTACCTCGGGACAGGGGGCTGGAAAGACCCAGTACTTC. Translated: CSATSGQGAGKTQYF.

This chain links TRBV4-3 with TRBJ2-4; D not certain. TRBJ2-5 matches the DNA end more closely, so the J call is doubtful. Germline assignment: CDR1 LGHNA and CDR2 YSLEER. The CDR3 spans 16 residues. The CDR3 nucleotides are TGCGCTCTCAGCCAAGATTGGGCAAGCCCCCAAGAGACCCAGTACTTC. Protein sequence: CALSQDWASPQETQYF.

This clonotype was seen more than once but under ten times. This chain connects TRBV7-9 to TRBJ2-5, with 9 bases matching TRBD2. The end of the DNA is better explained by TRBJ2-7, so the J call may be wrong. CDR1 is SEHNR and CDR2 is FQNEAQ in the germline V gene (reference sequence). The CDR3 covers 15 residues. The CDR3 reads CASSRGGADANEQYF. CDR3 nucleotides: TGTGCCAGCAGCCGCGGGGGGGCCGATGCGAACGAGCAGTACTTC.

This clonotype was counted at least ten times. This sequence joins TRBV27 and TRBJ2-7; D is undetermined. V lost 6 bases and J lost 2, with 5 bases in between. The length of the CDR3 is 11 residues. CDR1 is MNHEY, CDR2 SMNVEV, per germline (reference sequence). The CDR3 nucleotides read TGTGCCAGCAGGAACACCTACGAGCAGTACTTC. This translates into CASRNTYEQYF.

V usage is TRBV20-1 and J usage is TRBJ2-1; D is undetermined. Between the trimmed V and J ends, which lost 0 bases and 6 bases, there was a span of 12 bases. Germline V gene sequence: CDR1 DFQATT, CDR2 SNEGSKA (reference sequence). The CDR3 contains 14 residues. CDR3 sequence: CSAREGLGFNEQFF. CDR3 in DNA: TGCAGTGCTAGAGAGGGGTTAGGTTTCAATGAGCAGTTCTTC.